Listed below are T cell receptor beta chains from one sample, sequenced in a study of blood T cell repertoires in COVID-19. Sequencing was performed with immunoSEQ multiplex PCR; in TCRdb, only in-frame clones are kept and a portion is missing. The table has more than 90,000 clones, about 85% seen once. Sequenced input: peripheral blood. The source is a man older than 75 with acute or convalescent COVID-19. Each CDR3 is given with its conserved first and last residue. D genes are given only for firm matches. Clone size is shown for a subset of rows, as once, few, many or a class of expanded clone.

v_call	d_call	clone_size	j_call	cdr3_aa	cdr3_nt
TRBV29-1	-	-	TRBJ2-3	CGARPSTDTQYF	TGCGGGGCGCGACCTAGCACAGATACGCAGTATTTT
TRBV19	TRBD2	-	TRBJ2-7	CASSIRTSGEQYF	TGTGCCAGTAGTATAAGGACTAGTGGGGAGCAGTACTTC
TRBV6-5	-	-	TRBJ2-1	CAIRRGRNSYNEQFF	TGTGCCATCCGTCGTGGGCGTAATTCCTACAATGAGCAGTTCTTC
TRBV20-1	TRBD2	-	TRBJ2-1	CSASVLAGVGSYNEQFF	TGCAGTGCTAGTGTACTAGCGGGAGTCGGCTCCTACAATGAGCAGTTCTTC
TRBV30	TRBD1	-	TRBJ2-5	CAWSVYRTGGTQETQYF	TGTGCCTGGAGTGTTTATCGGACAGGGGGTACCCAAGAGACCCAGTACTTC
TRBV7-2	-	-	TRBJ1-2	CASRQRANYGYTF	TGTGCCAGCAGACAGAGAGCTAACTATGGCTACACCTTC
TRBV2	-	-	TRBJ2-2	CASSENPSTGELFF	TGTGCCAGCAGTGAAAACCCCAGCACCGGGGAGCTGTTTTTT
TRBV28	-	-	TRBJ1-4	CASSLLPDHEKLFF	TGTGCCAGCAGTTTATTACCAGATCACGAAAAACTGTTTTTT
TRBV9	-	once	TRBJ2-7	CASSARVTTYEQYF	TGTGCCAGCAGCGCCAGGGTGACAACCTACGAGCAGTACTTC
TRBV11-3	TRBD2	-	TRBJ2-2	CASSLEPPKLAGENTGELFF	TGTGCCAGCAGCTTAGAACCCCCTAAATTAGCGGGAGAGAACACCGGGGAGCTGTTTTTT
TRBV25-1	-	-	TRBJ1-5	CASSDTGNSNQPQHF	TGTGCCAGCAGTGACACCGGGAACAGCAATCAGCCCCAGCATTTT
TRBV10-2	TRBD2	-	TRBJ2-6	CASSGTRAGANVLTF	TGCGCCAGCAGCGGGACTAGGGCTGGGGCCAACGTCCTGACTTTC
TRBV7-8	-	-	TRBJ2-3	CASSLVSFGVLDIGTDTQYF	TGTGCCAGCAGCTTAGTGTCATTTGGGGTGTTGGACATAGGGACAGATACGCAGTATTTT
TRBV16	-	once	TRBJ1-1	CASSPGTGDTEAFF	TGTGCCAGCAGCCCGGGGACGGGGGACACTGAAGCTTTCTTT
TRBV29-1	-	once	TRBJ1-2	CSVEDWGGGTDGYTF	TGCAGCGTTGAAGATTGGGGCGGGGGGACTGACGGCTACACCTTC
TRBV6-2/TRBV6-3	TRBD2	-	TRBJ2-2	CASSYTSGSVGELFF	TGTGCCAGCAGTTACACCAGCGGGAGTGTCGGGGAGCTGTTTTTT
TRBV9	TRBD1	-	TRBJ1-1	CASSADRGRAEAFF	TGTGCCAGCAGCGCCGACAGGGGGCGGGCTGAAGCTTTCTTT
TRBV5-6	TRBD2	-	TRBJ2-7	CASSRGLAGSYEQYF	TGTGCCAGCAGCCGGGGACTAGCGGGGTCCTACGAGCAGTACTTC
TRBV6-4	TRBD1	-	TRBJ2-2	CASGQDNLAGELFF	TGTGCCAGTGGACAGGATAATCTCGCCGGGGAGCTGTTTTTT
TRBV18	TRBD1	-	TRBJ1-4	CASSRSGGTGEKLFF	TGTGCCAGCTCACGATCAGGGGGGACAGGCGAAAAACTGTTTTTT
TRBV6-1	-	few	TRBJ1-4	CASSETAGVEKLFF	TGTGCCAGCAGTGAGACGGCAGGGGTTGAAAAACTGTTTTTT
TRBV5-8	-	-	TRBJ1-6	CASSFSQRRGLGSPLHF	TGTGCCAGCAGCTTCTCTCAGCGACGAGGCCTTGGTTCACCCCTCCACTTT
TRBV24-1	TRBD1	-	TRBJ2-1	CATSESDRASYNEQFF	TGTGCCACCAGTGAATCGGACAGGGCCTCCTACAATGAGCAGTTCTTC
TRBV7-6	-	-	TRBJ1-6	CASSSNREYNSPLHF	TGTGCCAGCAGCTCGAACCGGGAATATAATTCACCCCTCCACTTT
TRBV3-1/TRBV3-2	-	-	TRBJ2-2	CASSYTFGRTNTGELFF	TGTGCCAGCAGCTACACCTTTGGGCGAACGAACACCGGGGAGCTGTTTTTT
TRBV6-1	TRBD1	few	TRBJ1-1	CASSDPRGLVTEAFF	TGTGCCAGCAGTGACCCAAGGGGGCTCGTCACTGAAGCTTTCTTT
TRBV28	TRBD1	-	TRBJ2-2	CASSRGQDTGELFF	TGTGCCAGCAGCCGGGGACAGGACACCGGGGAGCTGTTTTTT
TRBV7-6	TRBD1	-	TRBJ1-1	CASSLALGQGVSTEAFF	TGTGCCAGCAGCTTAGCGCTTGGGCAGGGGGTATCCACTGAAGCTTTCTTT
TRBV5-4	-	-	TRBJ1-4	CASSRWGDSRDEKLFF	TGTGCCAGCAGCCGGTGGGGGGACTCGAGAGATGAAAAACTGTTTTTT
TRBV24-1	-	-	TRBJ1-5	CATSSQSSQPQHF	TGTGCCACCAGTTCGCAGTCCAGTCAGCCCCAGCATTTT
TRBV11-2	-	-	TRBJ2-1	CASSLDWAEQFF	TGTGCCAGCAGCTTAGATTGGGCTGAGCAGTTCTTC
TRBV30	-	-	TRBJ1-5	CAWSVQGSQISNQPQHF	TGTGCCTGGAGTGTACAGGGTTCCCAAATTAGCAATCAGCCCCAGCATTTT
TRBV10-1	-	few	TRBJ2-5	CASSEMASVGTQYF	TGCGCCAGCAGTGAAATGGCTAGCGTCGGGACCCAGTACTTC